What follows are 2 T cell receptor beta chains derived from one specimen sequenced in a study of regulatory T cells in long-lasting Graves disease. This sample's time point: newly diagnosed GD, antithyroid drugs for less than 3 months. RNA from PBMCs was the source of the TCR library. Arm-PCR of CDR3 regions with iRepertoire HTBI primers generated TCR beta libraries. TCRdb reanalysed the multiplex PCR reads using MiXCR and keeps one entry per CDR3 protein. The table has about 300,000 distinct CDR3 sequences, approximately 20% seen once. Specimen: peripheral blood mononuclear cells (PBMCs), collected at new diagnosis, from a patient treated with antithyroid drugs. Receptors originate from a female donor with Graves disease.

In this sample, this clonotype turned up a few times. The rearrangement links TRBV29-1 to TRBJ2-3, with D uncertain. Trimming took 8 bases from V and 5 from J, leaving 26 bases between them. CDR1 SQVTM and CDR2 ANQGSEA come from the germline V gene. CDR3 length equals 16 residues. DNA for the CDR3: TGCAGCCTTACCTGGATCAAGGAGTCTAAGAAAGATACGCAGTATTTT. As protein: CSLTWIKESKKDTQYF.

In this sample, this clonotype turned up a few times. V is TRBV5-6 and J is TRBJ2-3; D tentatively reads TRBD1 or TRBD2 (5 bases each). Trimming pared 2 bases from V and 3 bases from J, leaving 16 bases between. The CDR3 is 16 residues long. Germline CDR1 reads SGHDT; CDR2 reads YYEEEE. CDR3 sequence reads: CASSFLGPGSTDTQYF. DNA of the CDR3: TGTGCCAGCAGCTTCTTGGGACCAGGGTCGACAGATACGCAGTATTTT.